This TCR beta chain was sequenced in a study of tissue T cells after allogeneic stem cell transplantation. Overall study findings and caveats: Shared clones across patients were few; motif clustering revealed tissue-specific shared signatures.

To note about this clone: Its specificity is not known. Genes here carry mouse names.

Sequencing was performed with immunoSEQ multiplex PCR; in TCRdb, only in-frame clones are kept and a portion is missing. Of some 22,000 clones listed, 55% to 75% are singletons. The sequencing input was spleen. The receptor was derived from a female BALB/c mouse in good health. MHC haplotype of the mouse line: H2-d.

The CDR3 reads CASSQDGQTNERLFF. CDR3 DNA (partial): TGTGCCAGCAGCCAAGATGGACAGACCAACGAAAGATTATTT. The V and J genes are TRBV2 and TRBJ1-4, with a weak D call TRBD1 (6 bases). The CDR3 is cut off 1 residue early in the read; its end comes from the germline J gene. Germline CDR1 and CDR2: LGHNA and YSYQKL. Trimming removed 0 bases at V and 3 bases at J, with 8 bases between. The CDR3 totals 15 residues.